This TCR beta chain originates from a study of technical replicates of blood from a few donors. Trimming left V 0 bases short and J 4 bases short, with 9 bases between. The germline V gene encodes CDR1 MNHEY and CDR2 SVGAGI. This CDR3 contains 14 residues. This clone came up once. Sequencing used immunoSEQ multiplex PCR; TCRdb keeps in-frame clones, though not all of them. The sample holds 12,000 to 15,000 clones, roughly 84% seen once. Sequenced sample: PBMCs. V and J are TRBV6-5 and TRBJ1-1; D perhaps matches TRBD1 (6 bases). The sequence came from a human donor in good health. The CDR3 region is CASSYSTGTTEAFF. The CDR3 DNA is TGTGCCAGCAGTTACTCAACAGGGACCACTGAAGCTTTCTTT.